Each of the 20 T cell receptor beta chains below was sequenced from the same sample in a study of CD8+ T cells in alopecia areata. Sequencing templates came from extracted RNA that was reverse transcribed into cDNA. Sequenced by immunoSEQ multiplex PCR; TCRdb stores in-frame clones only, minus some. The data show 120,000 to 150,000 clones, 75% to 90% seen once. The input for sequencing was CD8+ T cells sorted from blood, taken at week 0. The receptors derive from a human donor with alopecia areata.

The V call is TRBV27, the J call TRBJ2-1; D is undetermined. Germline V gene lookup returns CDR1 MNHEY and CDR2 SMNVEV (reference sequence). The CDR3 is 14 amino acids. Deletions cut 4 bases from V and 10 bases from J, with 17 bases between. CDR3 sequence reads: CASSSLLTPQEQFF. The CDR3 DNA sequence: TGTGCCAGCAGTTCCCTTTTGACCCCCCAGGAGCAGTTCTTC.

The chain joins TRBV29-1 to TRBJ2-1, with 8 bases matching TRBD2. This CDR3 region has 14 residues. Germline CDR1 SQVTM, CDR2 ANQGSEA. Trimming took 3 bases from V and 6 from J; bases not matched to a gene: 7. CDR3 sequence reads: CSVDGGLAPNEQFF. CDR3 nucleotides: TGCAGCGTTGATGGAGGACTAGCCCCCAATGAGCAGTTCTTC.

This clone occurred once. The CDR3 bases are TGTGCTAGTGGTATGGGACAGGGGGGAACTGAAGCTTTCTTT. Translating gives CASGMGQGGTEAFF. This chain uses TRBV12-5 with TRBJ1-1, with 11 bases fitting TRBD1. Losses at the gene ends were 5 bases for V and 5 bases for J; bases not matched to a gene: 4. Per germline, CDR1 LGHNT and CDR2 FRNRAP. This CDR3 is built from 14 residues.

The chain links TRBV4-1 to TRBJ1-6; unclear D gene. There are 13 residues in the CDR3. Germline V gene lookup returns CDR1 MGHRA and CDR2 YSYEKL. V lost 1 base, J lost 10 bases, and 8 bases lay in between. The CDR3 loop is CASSQVDGSPLHF. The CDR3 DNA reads TGCGCCAGCAGCCAAGTTGACGGATCACCCCTCCACTTT.

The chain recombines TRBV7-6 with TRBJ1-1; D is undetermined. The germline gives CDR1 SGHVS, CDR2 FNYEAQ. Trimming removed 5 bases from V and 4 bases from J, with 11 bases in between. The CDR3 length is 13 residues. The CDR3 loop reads CASSQRVGTEAFF. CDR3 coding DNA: TGTGCCAGCAGCCAAAGGGTCGGCACTGAAGCTTTCTTT.

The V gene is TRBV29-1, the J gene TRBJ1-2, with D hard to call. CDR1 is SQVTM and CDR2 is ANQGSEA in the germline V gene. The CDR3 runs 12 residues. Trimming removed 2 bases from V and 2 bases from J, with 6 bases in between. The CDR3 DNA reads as TGCAGCGTTGAATCCAGGAACTATGGCTACACCTTC. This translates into CSVESRNYGYTF.

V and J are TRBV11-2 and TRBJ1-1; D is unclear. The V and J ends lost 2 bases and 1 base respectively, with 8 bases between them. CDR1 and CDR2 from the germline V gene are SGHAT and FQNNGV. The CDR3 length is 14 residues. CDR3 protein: CASSLFESNTEAFF. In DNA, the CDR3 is TGTGCCAGCAGCTTATTTGAGTCGAACACTGAAGCTTTCTTT.

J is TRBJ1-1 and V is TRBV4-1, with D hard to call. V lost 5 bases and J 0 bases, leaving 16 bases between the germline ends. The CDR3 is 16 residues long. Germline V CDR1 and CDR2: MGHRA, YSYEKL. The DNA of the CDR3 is TGCGCCAGCAGCAGTATTCCAGAAGGGCTGAACACTGAAGCTTTCTTT. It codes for CASSSIPEGLNTEAFF.

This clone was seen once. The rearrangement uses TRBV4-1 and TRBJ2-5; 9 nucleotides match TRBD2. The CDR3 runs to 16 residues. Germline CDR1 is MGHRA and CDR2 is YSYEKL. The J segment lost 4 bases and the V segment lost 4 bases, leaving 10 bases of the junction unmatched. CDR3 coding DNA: TGCGCCAGCAGCCGGGTGCGGGAGGGGAGGACAGAGACCCAGTACTTC. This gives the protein CASSRVREGRTETQYF.

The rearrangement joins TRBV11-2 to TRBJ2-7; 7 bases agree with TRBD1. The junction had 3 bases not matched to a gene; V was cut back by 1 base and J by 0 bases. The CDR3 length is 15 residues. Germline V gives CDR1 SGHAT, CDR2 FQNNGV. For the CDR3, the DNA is TGTGCCAGCAGCTTAGGGACAGGTAGCTCCTACGAGCAGTACTTC. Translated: CASSLGTGSSYEQYF.

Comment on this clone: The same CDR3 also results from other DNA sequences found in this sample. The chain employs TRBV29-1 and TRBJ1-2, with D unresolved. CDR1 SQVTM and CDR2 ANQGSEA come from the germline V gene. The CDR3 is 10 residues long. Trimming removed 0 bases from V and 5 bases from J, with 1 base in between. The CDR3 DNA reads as TGCAGCGTTGAAGAATATGGCTACACCTTC. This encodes CSVEEYGYTF.

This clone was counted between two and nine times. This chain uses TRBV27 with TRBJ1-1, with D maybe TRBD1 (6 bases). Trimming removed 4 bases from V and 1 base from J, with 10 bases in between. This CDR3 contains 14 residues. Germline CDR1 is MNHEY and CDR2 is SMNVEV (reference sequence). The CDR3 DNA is TGTGCCAGCAGTTCACAAGGGGGGAACACTGAAGCTTTCTTT. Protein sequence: CASSSQGGNTEAFF.

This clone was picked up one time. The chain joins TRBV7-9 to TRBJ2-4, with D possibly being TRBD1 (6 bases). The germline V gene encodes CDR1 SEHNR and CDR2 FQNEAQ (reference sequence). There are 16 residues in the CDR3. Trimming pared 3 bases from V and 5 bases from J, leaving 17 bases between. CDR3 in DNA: TGTGCCAGCAGCTTGGAGACAGGTTCTAATGAAAACATTCAGTACTTC. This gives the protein CASSLETGSNENIQYF.

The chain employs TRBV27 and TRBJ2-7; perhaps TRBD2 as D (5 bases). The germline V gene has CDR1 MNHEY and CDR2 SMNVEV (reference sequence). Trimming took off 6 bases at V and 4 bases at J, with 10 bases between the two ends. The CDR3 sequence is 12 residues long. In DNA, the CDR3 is TGTGCCAGCAGCCCGGGGTCGTACGAGCAGTACTTC. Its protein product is CASSPGSYEQYF.

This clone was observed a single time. In DNA, the CDR3 is TGTGCCAGCAGCGTCTACCCCGGGACAGTAGCAGATACGCAGTATTTT. Residues: CASSVYPGTVADTQYF. The chain employs TRBV9 and TRBJ2-3, with 7 nucleotides matching TRBD1. The CDR3 contains 16 residues. Looked up from germline, CDR1 is SGDLS and CDR2 is YYNGEE. The J segment lost 4 bases and the V segment lost 2 bases, leaving 10 bases of the junction unmatched.

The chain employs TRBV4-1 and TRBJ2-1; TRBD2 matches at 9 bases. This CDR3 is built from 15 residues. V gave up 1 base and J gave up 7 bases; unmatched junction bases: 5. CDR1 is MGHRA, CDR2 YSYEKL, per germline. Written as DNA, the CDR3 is TGCGCCAGCAGCCAAGTAGCGGGAGCGGGGAATGAGCAGTTCTTC. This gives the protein CASSQVAGAGNEQFF.

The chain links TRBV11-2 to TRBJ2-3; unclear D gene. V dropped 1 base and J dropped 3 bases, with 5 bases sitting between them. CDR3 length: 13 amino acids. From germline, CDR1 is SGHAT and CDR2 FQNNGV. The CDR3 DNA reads TGTGCCAGCAGCTTAGCAGGAACAGATACGCAGTATTTT. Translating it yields CASSLAGTDTQYF.

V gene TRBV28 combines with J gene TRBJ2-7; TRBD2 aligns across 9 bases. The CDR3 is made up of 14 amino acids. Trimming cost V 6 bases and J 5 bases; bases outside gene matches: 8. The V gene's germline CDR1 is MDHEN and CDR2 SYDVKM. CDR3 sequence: CASSLGLALDEQYF. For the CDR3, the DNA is TGTGCCAGCAGCCTGGGACTAGCACTCGACGAGCAGTACTTC.

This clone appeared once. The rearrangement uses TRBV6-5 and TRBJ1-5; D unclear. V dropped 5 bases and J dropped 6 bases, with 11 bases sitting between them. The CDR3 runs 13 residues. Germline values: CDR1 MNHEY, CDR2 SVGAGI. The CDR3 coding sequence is TGTGCCAGCAGTCCTCGGACTGGTCAGCCCCAGCATTTT. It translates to CASSPRTGQPQHF.

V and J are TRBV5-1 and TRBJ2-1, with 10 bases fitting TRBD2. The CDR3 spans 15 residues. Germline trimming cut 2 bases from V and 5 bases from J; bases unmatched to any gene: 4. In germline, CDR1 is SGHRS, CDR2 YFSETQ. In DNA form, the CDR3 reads TGCGCCAGCAGCTTTACTAGCGGGGACAACAATGAGCAGTTCTTC. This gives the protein CASSFTSGDNNEQFF.